This T cell receptor beta chain was observed in a study of spatial heterogeneity in lung cancer. This clonotype was detected many times. A unique molecular identifier was attached to every TCR cDNA molecule. TCRdb ran MiXCR on the 5' RACE reads and lists one entry per CDR3 protein. In the table there are tens of thousands of distinct CDR3 sequences, roughly 8.9% of which are singletons. Described time point: blood at routine non-recurrence follow-up after resection. CDR1 KGHSH and CDR2 LQKENI come from the germline V gene. Trimming took 3 bases from V and 3 from J, leaving 10 bases between them. The CDR3 spans 14 residues.

This sample comprised PBMCs, obtained at follow-up. This receptor was identified in a female donor with early-stage non-small cell lung cancer. This rearrangement joins TRBV18 to TRBJ2-3; D is undetermined. The CDR3 DNA reads as TGTGCCAGCTCACCCGTGAGTCGAACAGATACGCAGTATTTT. This gives the protein CASSPVSRTDTQYF.